The clone carrying this T cell receptor (beta chain) has more than one count but fewer than ten. The antigen is undetermined. The data are from a study of vaccination and CD4 T cells after COVID-19. On the study more broadly: For post-vaccine samples, collection took place a median around 70 days after dose two, ranging from 14 to 241. Treatment of control cultures consisted of a CEFX pool, an HIV-1 Nef pool, or no peptide.

Time point here: late sampling 161 to 241 days after vaccination in a few convalescent patients. The treatment here: approximately 11-day PBMC culture with coronavirus spike peptide pools or control peptides (ViraFEST assay). In germline, CDR1 is MNHEY, CDR2 SMNVEV (reference sequence). With 7 bases removed from V and 4 bases from J, the gap between germline ends came to 20 bases. The CDR3 totals 15 residues. Sequencing of cultured CD4+ T cell DNA used the Oncomine TCR Beta short-read assay. TCRdb called the PCR reads again in MiXCR, with one record for every CDR3 protein. The sample records 20,000 to 25,000 distinct CDR3 sequences, around 46% being singletons.

The receptor comes from a human donor who had recovered from COVID-19. The sample was CD4+ T cells from blood, cultured in vitro, taken about 7 months after SARS-CoV-2 vaccination. The chain combines TRBV27 with TRBJ2-7; a weak D match, TRBD1 (7 bases). The CDR3 loop reads CASNVRSGGTYEQYF. CDR3 in DNA: TGTGCCAGCAATGTGAGATCAGGGGGGACGTACGAGCAGTACTTC.